The clone carrying this T cell receptor beta chain was detected only a few times. Antigen: not known. The authors ran a second PCR of about 7 to 11 cycles using a sample-barcoded 5' primer and a J-beta primer mix. TCRdb recomputed calls from the 5' RACE reads with MiXCR, one row per CDR3 protein. The sample shows around 580,000 distinct CDR3 sequences, roughly 48% of them seen only once. The data were obtained in a study of blood T cells in healthy people across ages. General study results and limits: Strong correlation existed between TCR beta diversity and naive T cell percentage.

The CDR3 runs to 14 residues. Germline assignment: CDR1 MNHNY and CDR2 SVGAGI (reference sequence). Trimming took 2 bases from V and 3 from J, leaving 7 bases between them. This clonotype was sampled from a man older than 75 in good health. The rearrangement joins TRBV6-6 to TRBJ2-2, with D perhaps TRBD2 (6 bases). The source material was blood. CDR3 region: CASSYTSYTGELFF. The DNA of the CDR3 is TGTGCCAGCAGTTACACTAGCTACACCGGGGAGCTGTTTTTT.